The 20 T cell receptor beta chains in this list originate from one sample, sequenced in a study of vaccination effects on CD4 cells after COVID-19. Sequencing used immunoSEQ multiplex PCR; TCRdb keeps in-frame clones, though not all of them. The sample carries 30,000 to 35,000 clones, 60% to 75% recorded once. Before sequencing, viral peptide pools were used by the ViraFEST assay to expand antigen-specific CD4+ T cells. It was after roughly 11 days of culture that CD4+ T cells were isolated. Nobody among the vaccine recipients had prior SARS-CoV-2 infection (nucleocapsid antibodies were negative). Their antigens remain unidentified. The sample in question was CD4+ T cells from PBMCs cultured with HCoV-OC43 spike peptides, obtained before COVID-19 vaccination. Subset defined: HCoV-OC43 spike overlapping peptide pool stimulation. These TCRs come from a human donor who received a COVID-19 vaccine.

This sequence joins TRBV27 and TRBJ2-1, with D uncertain. The length of the CDR3 is 14 residues. V lost 0 bases, J lost 12 bases, and 15 bases lay in between. The germline V gene has CDR1 MNHEY and CDR2 SMNVEV (reference sequence). CDR3 residues: CASSLSPKALRQFF. For the CDR3, the DNA is TGTGCCAGCAGTTTATCGCCAAAGGCTCTAAGGCAGTTCTTC.

The V and J genes are TRBV4-2 and TRBJ1-5; 8 nucleotides match TRBD1. Germline V CDR1 and CDR2: LGHNA, YNFKEQ. The junction had 2 bases not matched to a gene; V was cut back by 2 bases and J by 2 bases. This CDR3 spans 15 amino acids. The CDR3 sequence: CASSQQGQGNQPQHF. The DNA for the CDR3 is TGTGCCAGCAGCCAACAGGGACAGGGCAATCAGCCCCAGCATTTT.

The CDR3, as DNA: TGTGCCAGCAGCTTAGCCCTAGACAGGGTGGGTGGCTACACCTTC. Its translation: CASSLALDRVGGYTF. The J gene is TRBJ1-2, the V gene TRBV11-2; TRBD1 matches 7 bases. Trimming cost V 1 base and J 7 bases; bases outside gene matches: 9. Per germline, CDR1 SGHAT and CDR2 FQNNGV. CDR3 size: 15 residues.

This chain connects TRBV3-1 (or the pseudogene TRBV3-2) to TRBJ1-5; 7 bases map to TRBD1. Germline CDR1 LGHDT, CDR2 YNNKEL (reference sequence). CDR3 size: 15 residues. The J segment lost 7 bases and the V segment lost 4 bases, leaving 10 bases of the junction unmatched. The CDR3 region has the DNA TGTGCCAGCAGCCCCAACCCGACAGGGCGGCAGCCCCAGCATTTT. Translation gives CASSPNPTGRQPQHF.

This clone occurred a few times. The chain uses TRBV30 and TRBJ1-2, with D unresolved. Trimming left V 5 bases short and J 3 bases short, with 13 bases between. Germline V lookup: CDR1 GTSNPN, CDR2 SVGIG (reference sequence). This CDR3 has 13 residues. CDR3 in DNA: TGTGCCTGGTTAGGTCATATCCACTATGGCTACACCTTC. Translation: CAWLGHIHYGYTF.

The chain is built from TRBV4-2 and TRBJ1-1; D may be TRBD1 (6 bases). V lost 0 bases and J 4 bases, leaving 9 bases between the germline ends. The CDR3 is 14 residues long. Looked up from germline, CDR1 is LGHNA and CDR2 is YNFKEQ. The CDR3 nucleotides are TGTGCCAGCAGCCAAGAGGTACAGGGCACTGAAGCTTTCTTT. The encoded protein is CASSQEVQGTEAFF.

This clone was seen more than once but under ten times. This rearrangement joins TRBV19 to TRBJ1-5, with D possibly being TRBD1 (5 bases). This CDR3 region has 15 residues. CDR1 and CDR2 from the germline V gene are LNHDA and SQIVND (reference sequence). The ends were cut back, 3 bases at V and 3 bases at J, with 12 bases in the middle. The CDR3: CASSMLAGSNQPQHF. Here the CDR3 DNA reads TGTGCCAGTAGTATGCTGGCAGGGTCCAATCAGCCCCAGCATTTT. The whole variable domain, remainder taken from reference TRBV19 and TRBJ1-5, is DGGITQSPKYLFRKEGQNVTLSCEQNLNHDAMYWYRQDPGQGLRLIYYSQIVNDFQKGDIAEGYSVSREKKESFPLTVTSAQKNPTAFYLCASSMLAGSNQPQHFGDGTRLSIL.

CDR3 coding DNA: TGTGCCAGCTCACGGGGGGCAAATCAGTATGGCTACACCTTC. Translated: CASSRGANQYGYTF. This chain links TRBV18 with TRBJ1-2, with TRBD1 as a possible D gene (6 bases). Germline lookup yields CDR1 KGHSH and CDR2 LQKENI. This CDR3 region has 14 residues. The V and J ends lost 4 bases and 5 bases respectively, with 14 bases between them.

This clone was observed a few times. The J gene is TRBJ1-6, the V gene TRBV14; tentative D call: TRBD1 (5 bases). The V gene's germline CDR1 is SGHDN and CDR2 FVKESK. V dropped 1 base and J dropped 5 bases, with 15 bases sitting between them. The length of the CDR3 is 17 residues. CDR3 coding DNA: TGTGCCAGCAGCCAAGCCCTCTACAGGTGGAATAATTCACCCCTCCACTTT. Translated: CASSQALYRWNNSPLHF.

J is TRBJ2-1 and V is TRBV7-2, with no clear D. CDR3 length: 15 amino acids. V lost 1 base to trimming and J lost 6 bases, with 13 bases between them. Looked up from germline, CDR1 is SGHTA and CDR2 is FQGNSA. CDR3 DNA sequence: TGTGCCAGCAGCTTAGATGGTCGTCGGGTCAATGAGCAGTTCTTC. Translation gives CASSLDGRRVNEQFF. Full variable domain (rest looked up from reference TRBV7-2 and TRBJ2-1): GAGVSQSPSNKVTEKGKDVELRCDPISGHTALYWYRQSLGQGLEFLIYFQGNSAPDKSGLPSDRFSAERTGGSVSTLTIQRTQQEDSAVYLCASSLDGRRVNEQFFGPGTRLTVL.

The chain uses TRBV6-2 or TRBV6-3 and TRBJ1-1, with D possibly TRBD1 on 5 matching bases. Germline V gene data show CDR1 as MNHEY and CDR2 as SVGEGT. The V end lost 2 bases, the J end lost 10 bases, and 14 bases lay between the germline ends. CDR3 length: 13 residues. CDR3 nucleotide sequence: TGTGCCAGCAGTTACATCCCGGACACGGCAGCTTTCTTT. Its protein product is CASSYIPDTAAFF.

V gene TRBV9 combines with J gene TRBJ2-5; D tentatively reads TRBD1 or TRBD2 (6 bases each). This CDR3 is 16 amino acids long. Germline-derived CDR1 and CDR2 are SGDLS and YYNGEE. V was pared by 3 bases and J by 5 bases, with 20 bases between. The CDR3: CASSGGASAGLETQYF. CDR3 nucleotides: TGTGCCAGCAGCGGGGGGGCCAGCGCCGGGTTGGAGACCCAGTACTTC.

The rearrangement joins TRBV30 to TRBJ1-5; D call uncertain. CDR1 is GTSNPN, CDR2 SVGIG, per germline (reference sequence). The CDR3 is 13 residues long. V lost 0 bases and J lost 3, with 6 bases in between. The CDR3 sequence: CAWSVGINQPQHF. CDR3 coding DNA: TGTGCCTGGAGTGTCGGCATCAATCAGCCCCAGCATTTT.

This chain uses TRBV18 with TRBJ1-2; a possible D gene is TRBD1 (5 bases). Germline V lookup: CDR1 KGHSH, CDR2 LQKENI. The V gene lost 1 base and the J gene lost 4 bases, with 13 bases spanning the gap. This CDR3 has 15 residues. The CDR3 here is CASSPRTLDFYGYTF. The DNA of the CDR3 is TGTGCCAGCTCACCACGGACATTGGATTTCTATGGCTACACCTTC.

The chain couples TRBV18 to TRBJ2-1; D might be TRBD2 (7 bases). The germline CDR1 and CDR2 sequences are KGHSH and LQKENI. With 2 bases removed from V and 7 bases from J, the gap between germline ends came to 15 bases. CDR3 length: 15 residues. CDR3 sequence reads: CASSPGIRGANEQFF. The CDR3, as DNA: TGTGCCAGCTCACCAGGTATCCGGGGGGCGAATGAGCAGTTCTTC.

The rearrangement uses TRBV6-5 and TRBJ1-2; D perhaps matches TRBD1 (5 bases). Trimming shortened V by 5 bases and J by 7 bases, and 11 bases separated the two germline ends. In germline, CDR1 is MNHEY, CDR2 SVGAGI. The CDR3 is made up of 12 amino acids. CDR3 region: CASSKTAGGYTF. DNA for the CDR3: TGTGCCAGCAGTAAGACAGCGGGTGGCTACACCTTC.

The chain recombines TRBV30 with TRBJ1-2, with TRBD1 identical over 9 bases. Germline V CDR1 and CDR2: GTSNPN, SVGIG (reference sequence). CDR3 length: 13 residues. V dropped 3 bases and J dropped 8; count of bases not matched to a gene: 7. The CDR3 DNA sequence: TGTGCCTGGAGAACAGGGGGCTGGGGGGGCTACACCTTC. The encoded protein is CAWRTGGWGGYTF.

The chain is built from TRBV7-8 and TRBJ2-2; 7 bases fit TRBD1. The germline gives CDR1 SGHVS, CDR2 FQNEAQ. The length of the CDR3 is 15 residues. The junction had 8 bases not matched to a gene; V was cut back by 6 bases and J by 4 bases. The CDR3 sequence: CASRPRTGRTGELFF. The CDR3 coding sequence is TGTGCCAGCAGACCTCGGACAGGTCGCACCGGGGAGCTGTTTTTT.

The gene calls are TRBV6-5 and TRBJ2-7, with D perhaps matching TRBD1 or TRBD2 (5 bases each). CDR1 and CDR2 from the germline V gene are MNHEY and SVGAGI. This CDR3 is 12 amino acids long. V gave up 10 bases and J gave up 2 bases, with 12 bases separating them. The CDR3 protein is CATGTSPYEQYF. In DNA form, the CDR3 reads TGTGCCACCGGGACGTCGCCCTACGAGCAGTACTTC.

V is TRBV6-2 or TRBV6-3 and J is TRBJ1-1; D remains unclear. Germline CDR1 and CDR2: MNHEY and SVGEGT. The ends were cut back, 2 bases at V and 3 bases at J, with 10 bases in the middle. This CDR3 comprises 14 residues. CDR3 amino acids: CASSYHLWYTEAFF. The CDR3 DNA reads TGTGCCAGCAGTTACCATTTATGGTACACTGAAGCTTTCTTT.